These T cell receptor beta chains were read from a single sample in a study of CXCR3-negative and CXCR3-positive naive CD8 T cells. No DNA is given; TCRdb re-called the 5' RACE reads and lists each CDR3 protein once. Here the sample table reports 130,000 or so distinct CDR3 sequences. The material sequenced was naive CXCR3- CD8+ T cells from blood. The receptor set was obtained from a human donor in good health. Some clones in this sample may be carry-over from other donors' samples. CDR3s include the opening cysteine and the closing phenylalanine or tryptophan. Some rows mark clone size as missing; the rest say once, few, many or name a class of expanded clone.

TRBJ2-7 TRBV4-1 . CASSQEKGPYSEQYF
TRBJ2-1 TRBV29-1 . CSVMFGNEQFF
TRBJ2-1 TRBV7-2 . CASSTPGLRDEQFF
TRBJ1-5 TRBV6-2/TRBV6-3 . CASQPFRGPEGPQHF
TRBJ1-2 TRBV6-5 . CASSYVGYGYTF
TRBJ1-2 TRBV6-6 . CASSYETVKYGYTF
TRBJ2-7 TRBV19 . CASSKGAYYEQYF
TRBJ1-1 TRBV11-2 . CASSLDNGGADTEAFF
TRBJ2-7 TRBV7-9 . CASSQIPYEQYF
TRBJ2-7 TRBV5-4 . CASSLVGGRSPYEQYF
TRBJ2-1 TRBV6-1 . CASSENQLGTLYNEQFF
TRBJ2-5 TRBV7-9 . CASSLEASGGQETQYF
TRBJ1-4 TRBV29-1 . CSVYSGQGLPIVF
TRBJ2-5 TRBV9 . CSSSSGKVGRLQETQYF
TRBJ2-7 TRBV12-3/TRBV12-4 . CASRHNTGYEQYF
TRBJ2-1 TRBV4-1 medium-sized CASRIDTYNEQFF
TRBJ2-3 TRBV28 . CASSISDREPQTSTDTQYF
TRBJ2-2 TRBV29-1 . CSVEDRRGFGELFF
TRBJ2-3 TRBV29-1 . CSVGERGLGTDTQYF
TRBJ2-7 TRBV28 . CASSLRVEPYEQYF
TRBJ1-2 TRBV11-3 . CASSLDRAGRSPYGYTF
TRBJ2-2 TRBV29-1 . CSGSNTGELFF
TRBJ1-1 TRBV19 . CASAPGDTEAFF
TRBJ2-3 TRBV28 . CASSLPIQGPDTQYF
TRBJ1-4 TRBV13 . CASSTRDRLNEKLFF
TRBJ2-1 TRBV6-2/TRBV6-3 . CASCLFRGSYNEQFF
TRBJ1-2 TRBV7-9 . CALRLGAGVTENYGYTF
TRBJ2-2 TRBV6-5 . CASSQGSNANTGELFF
TRBJ2-5 TRBV13 . CASSVWGETQYF
TRBJ1-2 TRBV7-9 . CASSLTTEANYGYTF
TRBJ2-5 TRBV15 . CATSRDHGEWTQYF
TRBJ2-6 TRBV29-1 . CSVEARGPQASGANVLTF
TRBJ2-1 TRBV7-6 . CASSSPDRGYLNEQFF
TRBJ2-2 TRBV20-1 . CSARAGVGTGELFF
TRBJ2-1 TRBV10-1 . CASSEKISSYNEQFF
TRBJ2-2 TRBV7-9 . CASFNRGQGNTGELFF
TRBJ2-7 TRBV19 . CASSMGSGRPSYEQYF
TRBJ1-1 TRBV20-1 . CSAREAGDTEAFF
TRBJ2-2 TRBV7-6 . CASSIAGLGGELSF
TRBJ2-2 TRBV9 . CASSVEDNTGELFF
TRBJ1-6 TRBV5-6 . CASSLGTGLLSPLHF
TRBJ2-7 TRBV21-1 . CASSRLAGSYEQYF
TRBJ1-2 TRBV6-6 . CASSYQTGTYGYTF
TRBJ2-2 TRBV28 . CASFKSGELFF